This T cell receptor (beta chain) is from a study of blood T cell repertoires in COVID-19. About the research overall: Donors of Cohort 3 who recovered were those that had two negative PCRs, clearance, or symptom resolution. The United States, Italy and Spain were the sources of the acute and convalescent COVID-19 samples.

Participant age was about 18 to 89 years, and participants resided in fewer than 30 US areas. Original processing methods: Using reference gene primer amplification, nucleated cell counts were estimated. The table came from immunoSEQ multiplex PCR; TCRdb's copy has only in-frame clones and leaves some out. V and J calls and clone size follow that table, whereas D and trimming were derived from the DNA. The sample includes fewer than 250,000 clones, 80% to 90% of them seen just once. Specimen: PBMCs or T cells enriched from blood (not recorded which). The TCR was taken from a man aged 30-40 years in a cohort exposed to, infected with or recovered from COVID-19 (not recorded which).

The CDR3 here is CASSFSTGQGNEQFF. DNA of the CDR3: TGTGCCAGCAGTTTCTCTACAGGGCAGGGCAATGAGCAGTTCTTC. V gene TRBV6-2 or TRBV6-3 combines with J gene TRBJ2-1, with D perhaps TRBD1 (6 bases). The CDR3 covers 15 residues. V dropped 4 bases and J dropped 6 bases, with 16 bases sitting between them. Germline CDR1 MNHEY, CDR2 SVGEGT.